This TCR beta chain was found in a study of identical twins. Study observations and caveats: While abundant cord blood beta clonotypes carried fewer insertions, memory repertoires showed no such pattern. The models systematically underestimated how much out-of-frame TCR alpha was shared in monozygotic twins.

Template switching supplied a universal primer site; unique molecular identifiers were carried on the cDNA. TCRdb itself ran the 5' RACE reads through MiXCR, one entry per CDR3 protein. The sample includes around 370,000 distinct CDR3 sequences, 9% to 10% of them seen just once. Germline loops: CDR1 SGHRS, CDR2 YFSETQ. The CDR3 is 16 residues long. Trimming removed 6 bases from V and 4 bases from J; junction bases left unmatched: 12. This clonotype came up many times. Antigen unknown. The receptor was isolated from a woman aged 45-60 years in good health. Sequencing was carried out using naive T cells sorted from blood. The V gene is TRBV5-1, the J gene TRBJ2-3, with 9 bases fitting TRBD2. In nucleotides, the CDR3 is TGCGCCAGCACAGGCGGCGGGAGGGCCGGTGCAGATACGCAGTATTTT. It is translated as CASTGGGRAGADTQYF.